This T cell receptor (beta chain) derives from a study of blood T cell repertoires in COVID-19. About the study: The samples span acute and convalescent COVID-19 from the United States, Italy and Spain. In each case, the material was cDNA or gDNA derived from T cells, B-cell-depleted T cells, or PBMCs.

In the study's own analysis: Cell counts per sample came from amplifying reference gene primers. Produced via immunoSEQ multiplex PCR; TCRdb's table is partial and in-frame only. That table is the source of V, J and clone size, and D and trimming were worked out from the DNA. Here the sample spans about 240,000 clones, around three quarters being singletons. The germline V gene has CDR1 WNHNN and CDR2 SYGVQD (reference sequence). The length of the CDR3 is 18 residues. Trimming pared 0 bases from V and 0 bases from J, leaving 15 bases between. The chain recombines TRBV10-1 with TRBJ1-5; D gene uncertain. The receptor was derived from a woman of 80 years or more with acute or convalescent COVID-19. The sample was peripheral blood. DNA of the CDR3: TGCGCCAGCAGTGAGTCTACTCTCGACGGACTTAGCAATCAGCCCCAGCATTTT. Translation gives CASSESTLDGLSNQPQHF.